These 30 T cell receptor beta chains share one sample of origin, sequenced in a study of technical replicates of blood from a handful of donors. The repertoire was sequenced with immunoSEQ multiplex PCR; TCRdb's copy has only in-frame clones and lacks some. The sample lists more than 65,000 clones; about 97% were seen once. Sequenced input: T cells isolated from PBMCs. The source of these receptors is a human donor in good health.

The CDR3 bases are TGTGCCAGCAGCTTAGCGCGCAGGGGCAACGAGCAGTACTTC. It encodes CASSLARRGNEQYF. V usage is TRBV7-9 and J usage is TRBJ2-7, with D maybe TRBD1 (6 bases). Germline values: CDR1 SEHNR, CDR2 FQNEAQ (reference sequence). The CDR3 totals 14 residues. V was pared by 0 bases and J by 5 bases, with 11 bases between.

V and J are TRBV7-2 and TRBJ2-5, with D possibly matching TRBD2 (7 bases). The CDR3 spans 17 residues. The germline V and J ends were trimmed by 1 base and 1 base, with 16 bases remaining between them. The germline gives CDR1 SGHTA, CDR2 FQGNSA. The CDR3 nucleotides read TGTGCCAGCAGCTTAGGATGGGGGGGCGGGATCCAAGAGACCCAGTACTTC. Amino acids: CASSLGWGGGIQETQYF.

This clone occurred once. V is TRBV19 and J is TRBJ2-1; TRBD2 aligns across 10 bases. CDR3 length: 14 amino acids. Germline V lookup: CDR1 LNHDA, CDR2 SQIVND (reference sequence). J lost 9 bases, V lost 6 bases, and 8 bases had no gene match. The CDR3 nucleotides read TGTGCCAGTAGAGGGGCTAGCGGGAGCGGTGAGCAGTTCTTC. It is translated as CASRGASGSGEQFF.

CDR3 coding DNA: TGTGCCAGCAGCGTAGAGACTAGCGCTTGGGGGAATGAGCAGTTCTTC. Amino acids: CASSVETSAWGNEQFF. The chain combines TRBV9 with TRBJ2-1, with TRBD2 identical over 8 bases. CDR1 is SGDLS, CDR2 YYNGEE, per germline. V dropped 0 bases and J dropped 7; count of bases not matched to a gene: 9. This CDR3 has 16 residues. Supplemented by reference TRBV9 and TRBJ2-1, the full variable domain reads DSGVTQTPKHLITATGQRVTLRCSPRSGDLSVYWYQQSLDQGLQFLIQYYNGEERAKGNILERFSAQQFPDLHSELNLSSLELGDSALYFCASSVETSAWGNEQFFGPGTRLTVL.

The chain combines TRBV9 with TRBJ2-1, with TRBD2 as a possible D gene (5 bases). The germline V gene encodes CDR1 SGDLS and CDR2 YYNGEE. With 0 bases removed from V and 4 bases from J, the gap between germline ends came to 8 bases. This CDR3 is built from 14 residues. The chain's CDR3 is CASSVAGKYNEQFF. Written as DNA, the CDR3 is TGTGCCAGCAGCGTAGCGGGAAAATACAATGAGCAGTTCTTC. The whole variable domain, remainder taken from reference TRBV9 and TRBJ2-1, is DSGVTQTPKHLITATGQRVTLRCSPRSGDLSVYWYQQSLDQGLQFLIQYYNGEERAKGNILERFSAQQFPDLHSELNLSSLELGDSALYFCASSVAGKYNEQFFGPGTRLTVL.

This chain uses TRBV7-9 with TRBJ2-2, with a possible D match to TRBD2 (5 bases). The germline V and J ends were trimmed by 5 bases and 9 bases, with 19 bases remaining between them. The germline CDR1 and CDR2 sequences are SEHNR and FQNEAQ (reference sequence). CDR3 length equals 15 residues. The CDR3 sequence is CASSPSEGAPRELFF. The CDR3, as DNA: TGTGCCAGCAGCCCGTCAGAGGGAGCCCCCCGGGAGCTGTTTTTT.

Written as DNA, the CDR3 is TGTGCCAGCAGCCAAGATGGGGTACAGGGGGGTAACACTGAAGCTTTCTTT. This codes for CASSQDGVQGGNTEAFF. The chain recombines TRBV14 with TRBJ1-1, with 8 nucleotides matching TRBD1. The trim removed 0 bases at V and 2 bases at J, leaving 8 bases unmatched. In germline, CDR1 is SGHDN, CDR2 FVKESK. The CDR3 covers 17 residues.

The rearrangement uses TRBV29-1 and TRBJ2-1, with no clear D. The germline V gene has CDR1 SQVTM and CDR2 ANQGSEA. The CDR3 covers 11 residues. V gave up 4 bases and J gave up 6 bases, with 7 bases separating them. The CDR3 sequence: CSVGLFNEQFF. For the CDR3, the DNA is TGCAGCGTTGGACTTTTCAATGAGCAGTTCTTC.

The chain carries TRBV19 and TRBJ2-1; TRBD2 aligns across 11 bases. The CDR3 totals 16 residues. Germline V gene lookup returns CDR1 LNHDA and CDR2 SQIVND (reference sequence). J gave up 6 bases and V 5 bases, and 9 bases lay outside the gene matches. The CDR3 sequence is CASSLMGTSGVNEQFF. CDR3 sequence (DNA): TGTGCCAGTAGTCTGATGGGGACTAGCGGAGTCAATGAGCAGTTCTTC.

This chain uses TRBV7-2 with TRBJ2-3, with 11 bases that match TRBD2. The CDR3 runs to 16 residues. CDR1 and CDR2 from the germline V gene are SGHTA and FQGNSA. V gave up 6 bases and J gave up 5 bases; unmatched junction bases: 10. CDR3 sequence (DNA): TGTGCCAGCAGTTCCTACCTAGCGGGAGGAGGAGATACGCAGTATTTT. Its protein is CASSSYLAGGGDTQYF. The full variable domain, completed using reference TRBV7-2 and TRBJ2-3, is GAGVSQSPSNKVTEKGKDVELRCDPISGHTALYWYRQSLGQGLEFLIYFQGNSAPDKSGLPSDRFSAERTGGSVSTLTIQRTQQEDSAVYLCASSSYLAGGGDTQYFGPGTRLTVL.

The J gene is TRBJ1-4, the V gene TRBV27; D gene unclear. Per the germline V gene, CDR1 is MNHEY and CDR2 is SMNVEV (reference sequence). CDR3 length: 14 amino acids. V was clipped by 5 bases and J by 0 bases, with 7 bases between them. This CDR3 is CASSRAATNEKLFF. The CDR3 region has the DNA TGTGCCAGCAGTCGCGCCGCAACTAATGAAAAACTGTTTTTT.

This sequence joins TRBV29-1 and TRBJ2-1; tentatively, D is TRBD1 (5 bases). This CDR3 spans 12 amino acids. Per the germline V gene, CDR1 is SQVTM and CDR2 is ANQGSEA. V lost 3 bases, J lost 8 bases, and 11 bases lay in between. The CDR3 sequence is CSVETNRHEQFF. DNA of the CDR3: TGCAGCGTTGAGACCAACAGGCATGAGCAGTTCTTC.

This clone was detected once. The genes are TRBV7-9 and TRBJ2-7; 7 bases are shared with TRBD1. Germline CDR1 and CDR2: SEHNR and FQNEAQ (reference sequence). The CDR3 loop spans 15 amino acids. Trimming removed 4 bases from V and 4 bases from J; junction bases left unmatched: 10. In DNA, the CDR3 is TGTGCCAGCAGCTCCGTGGGGCCAGGGGGATACGAGCAGTACTTC. It codes for CASSSVGPGGYEQYF.

The CDR3 protein is CASSSVTGGSGGQEYF. CDR3 coding DNA: TGTGCCAGCAGCTCTGTGACTGGAGGTAGCGGGGGGCAAGAGTACTTC. The chain links TRBV5-5 to TRBJ2-5; 10 nucleotides line up with TRBD2. The ends lost 3 bases at V and 12 bases at J; junction bases unmatched: 17. Germline loops: CDR1 SGHKS, CDR2 YYEKEE (reference sequence). The CDR3 extends over 16 amino acids.

CDR3 nucleotides: TGTGCAAGTCGCCTCGAGGGTCACCGGAGTCTGGATAATGAGCAGTTCTTC. This gives the protein CASRLEGHRSLDNEQFF. The chain links TRBV12-2 to TRBJ2-1; the tabulated D call, TRBD2, remains unverified against the DNA. TRBV12-2 is a known pseudogene. The CDR3 consists of 17 residues.

The chain is built from TRBV10-3 and TRBJ2-3; D unresolved. Trimming took off 7 bases at V and 2 bases at J, with 10 bases between the two ends. The V gene's germline CDR1 is ENHRY and CDR2 SYGVKD. The CDR3 is 13 amino acids. The CDR3 DNA reads as TGTGCCATCAATGTCCAAAACACAGATACGCAGTATTTT. The encoded protein is CAINVQNTDTQYF.

The chain couples TRBV10-2 to TRBJ2-2; D unclear. V lost 0 bases, J lost 6 bases, and 5 bases lay in between. Germline assignment: CDR1 WSHSY and CDR2 SAAADI. This CDR3 is 13 amino acids long. DNA for the CDR3: TGCGCCAGCAGTGAGTCTCGAGCCGGGGAGCTGTTTTTT. Amino acid sequence: CASSESRAGELFF.

The sample holds one count of this clone. J is TRBJ2-2 and V is TRBV30; no firm D call. The CDR3 runs 14 residues. Deletions cut 0 bases from V and 0 bases from J, with 5 bases between. Germline V gene lookup returns CDR1 GTSNPN and CDR2 SVGIG (reference sequence). CDR3 region: CAWSVSSNTGELFF. DNA for the CDR3: TGTGCCTGGAGTGTATCCTCGAACACCGGGGAGCTGTTTTTT.

The chain carries TRBV4-2 and TRBJ2-3; the match to TRBD2 covers 9 bases. Trimming removed 1 base from V and 5 bases from J; junction bases left unmatched: 7. From germline, CDR1 is LGHNA and CDR2 YNFKEQ. This CDR3 has 16 amino acids. CDR3 protein: CASSQAAGGHIDTQYF. CDR3 sequence (DNA): TGTGCCAGCAGCCAAGCAGCGGGAGGCCATATAGATACGCAGTATTTT.

This chain joins TRBV4-2 and TRBJ2-7; 7 bases are shared with TRBD2. The junction had 12 bases not matched to a gene; V was cut back by 4 bases and J by 3 bases. The length of the CDR3 is 16 residues. From germline, CDR1 is LGHNA and CDR2 YNFKEQ. This chain's CDR3 is CASSRGEGGSNYEQYF. Written as DNA, the CDR3 is TGTGCCAGCAGCCGAGGAGAGGGCGGGAGTAACTACGAGCAGTACTTC.

To note about this clone: An end of the junction does not agree with germline; a read error may underlie this. The rearrangement uses TRBV7-7 and TRBJ2-3; 9 bases align to TRBD2. Germline V gene data show CDR1 as SSHAT and CDR2 as FNYEAQ (reference sequence). The CDR3 is 13 residues long. CDR3 bases: TGTGCTAGCAGCTTAGCGGGGGACTCTCCTCAGTATTTT. Protein sequence: CASSLAGDSPQYF.

This chain connects TRBV30 to TRBJ1-4; D call uncertain. The CDR3 totals 13 residues. Germline CDR1 and CDR2: GTSNPN and SVGIG (reference sequence). The germline V and J ends were trimmed by 5 bases and 1 base, with 8 bases remaining between them. CDR3 protein: CAWARGTNEKLFF. The CDR3 coding sequence is TGTGCCTGGGCCCGCGGAACTAATGAAAAACTGTTTTTT. The variable domain in full, with the rest retrieved from reference TRBV30 and TRBJ1-4, is SQTIHQWPATLVQPVGSPLSLECTVEGTSNPNLYWYRQAAGRGLQLLFYSVGIGQISSEVPQNLSASRPQDRQFILSSKKLLLSDSGFYLCAWARGTNEKLFFGSGTQLSVL.

This chain uses TRBV28 with TRBJ2-7; tentative D call: TRBD2 (6 bases). CDR1 MDHEN and CDR2 SYDVKM come from the germline V gene. The CDR3 totals 15 residues. Trimming took off 4 bases at V and 0 bases at J, with 13 bases between the two ends. CDR3 nucleotides: TGTGCCAGCAGTTCTACTCGGGAGAGCTCCTACGAGCAGTACTTC. The encoded protein is CASSSTRESSYEQYF.

V usage is TRBV7-9 and J usage is TRBJ2-7; D may be TRBD2 (6 bases). Germline V CDR1 and CDR2: SEHNR, FQNEAQ (reference sequence). This CDR3 has 14 residues. The V end lost 5 bases, the J end lost 2 bases, and 13 bases lay between the germline ends. CDR3 in amino acids: CASSPVAATYEQYF. Written as DNA, the CDR3 is TGTGCCAGCAGCCCAGTAGCGGCCACCTACGAGCAGTACTTC.

The V call is TRBV6-6, the J call TRBJ2-7; weak D call: TRBD2 (6 bases). The CDR3 contains 12 residues. Germline assignment: CDR1 MNHNY and CDR2 SVGAGI (reference sequence). Trimming removed 4 bases from V and 6 bases from J, with 10 bases in between. The CDR3 DNA follows: TGTGCCAGCAGTTCCGGGGGTTCCGAGCAGTACTTC. It is translated as CASSSGGSEQYF.

This clone appeared a single time. This sequence joins TRBV6-6 and TRBJ2-7, with 10 bases fitting TRBD2. This CDR3 has 15 residues. Germline values: CDR1 MNHNY, CDR2 SVGAGI (reference sequence). With 10 bases clipped from V and 6 bases from J, the junction kept 15 bases outside the gene matches. The CDR3 DNA follows: TGTGCCACCGGAACCCATAGCGGGAGGATCCGCGAGCAGTACTTC. Its protein product is CATGTHSGRIREQYF.

V usage is TRBV4-1 and J usage is TRBJ2-3, with 9 nucleotides matching TRBD2. V shed 3 bases and J 10 bases; nucleotides not matched to a gene: 8. The germline gives CDR1 MGHRA, CDR2 YSYEKL. The CDR3 is 14 residues long. CDR3 sequence: CASSQGLAGAPQYF. CDR3 sequence (DNA): TGCGCCAGCAGCCAGGGGTTAGCGGGAGCTCCGCAGTATTTT.

The chain joins TRBV28 to TRBJ2-7, with 8 bases matching TRBD2. Germline assignment: CDR1 MDHEN and CDR2 SYDVKM. V lost 1 base, J lost 3 bases, and 8 bases stayed unmatched. The CDR3 contains 16 residues. This CDR3 reads CASSLYREGSGYEQYF. Here the CDR3 DNA reads TGTGCCAGCAGTTTATACCGGGAGGGCTCCGGCTACGAGCAGTACTTC. The full variable domain, completed using reference TRBV28 and TRBJ2-7, is DVKVTQSSRYLVKRTGEKVFLECVQDMDHENMFWYRQDPGLGLRLIYFSYDVKMKEKGDIPEGYSVSREKKERFSLILESASTNQTSMYLCASSLYREGSGYEQYFGPGTRLTVT.

The chain combines TRBV27 with TRBJ2-7; 7 bases map to TRBD1. The germline V gene encodes CDR1 MNHEY and CDR2 SMNVEV (reference sequence). Trimming cost V 10 bases and J 7 bases; bases outside gene matches: 13. The CDR3 is made up of 13 amino acids. In DNA, the CDR3 is TGTGCCATGACGACAGGGTGTGTGTGGGAGCAGTACTTC. The encoded protein is CAMTTGCVWEQYF.

This clone was recorded once. The chain has TRBV5-1 and TRBJ2-7; D call uncertain. V shed 2 bases and J shed 0 bases, with 9 bases lying between them. The CDR3 has 14 residues. Germline CDR1 reads SGHRS; CDR2 reads YFSETQ. The CDR3 spells CASSLHPDSYEQYF. In DNA, the CDR3 is TGCGCCAGCAGCTTACACCCAGACTCCTACGAGCAGTACTTC.